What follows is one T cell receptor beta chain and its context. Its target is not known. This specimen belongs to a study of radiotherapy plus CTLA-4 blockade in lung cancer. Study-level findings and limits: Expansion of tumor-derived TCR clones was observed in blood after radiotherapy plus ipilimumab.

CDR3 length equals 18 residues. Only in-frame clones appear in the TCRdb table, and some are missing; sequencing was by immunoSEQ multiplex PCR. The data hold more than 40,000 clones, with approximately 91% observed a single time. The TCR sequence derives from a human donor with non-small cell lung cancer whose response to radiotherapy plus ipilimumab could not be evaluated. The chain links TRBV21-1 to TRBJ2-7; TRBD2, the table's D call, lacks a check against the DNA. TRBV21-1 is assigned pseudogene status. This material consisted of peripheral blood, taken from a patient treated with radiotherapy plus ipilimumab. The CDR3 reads CASSNREERQVGGYEQYF. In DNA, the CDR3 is TGTGCCAGCAGCAACCGCGAAGAGCGCCAGGTGGGGGGCTACGAGCAGTACTTC.